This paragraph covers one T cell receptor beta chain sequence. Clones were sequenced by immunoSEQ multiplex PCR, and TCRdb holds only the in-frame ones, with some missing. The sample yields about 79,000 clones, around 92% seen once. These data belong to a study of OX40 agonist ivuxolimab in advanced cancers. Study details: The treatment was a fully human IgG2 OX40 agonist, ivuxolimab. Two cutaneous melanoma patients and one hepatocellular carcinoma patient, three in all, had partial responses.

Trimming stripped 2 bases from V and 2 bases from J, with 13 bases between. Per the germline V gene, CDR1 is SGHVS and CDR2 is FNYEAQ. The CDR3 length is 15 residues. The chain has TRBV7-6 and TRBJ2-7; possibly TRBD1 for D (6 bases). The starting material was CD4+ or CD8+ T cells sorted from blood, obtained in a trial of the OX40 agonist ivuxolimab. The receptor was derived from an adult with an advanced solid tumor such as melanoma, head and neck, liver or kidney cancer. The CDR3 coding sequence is TGTGCCAGCAGCTTAAGGACAGCGGACCCCTACGAGCAGTACTTC. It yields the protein CASSLRTADPYEQYF.